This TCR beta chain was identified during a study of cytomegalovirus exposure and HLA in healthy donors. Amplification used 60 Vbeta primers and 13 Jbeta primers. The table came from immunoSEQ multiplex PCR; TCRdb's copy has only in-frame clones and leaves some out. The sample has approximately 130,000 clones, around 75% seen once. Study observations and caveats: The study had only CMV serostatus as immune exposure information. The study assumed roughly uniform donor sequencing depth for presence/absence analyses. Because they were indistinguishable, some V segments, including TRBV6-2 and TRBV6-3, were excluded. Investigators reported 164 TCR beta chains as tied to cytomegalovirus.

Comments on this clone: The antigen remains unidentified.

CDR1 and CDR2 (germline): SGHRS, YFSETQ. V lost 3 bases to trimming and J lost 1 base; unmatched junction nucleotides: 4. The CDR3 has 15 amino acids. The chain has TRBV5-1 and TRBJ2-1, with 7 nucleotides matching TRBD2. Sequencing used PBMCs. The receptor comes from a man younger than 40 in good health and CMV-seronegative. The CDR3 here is CASSYGLVSYNEQFF. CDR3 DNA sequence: TGCGCCAGCAGCTACGGACTAGTTTCCTACAATGAGCAGTTCTTC.